One sample yielded the 20 T cell receptor beta chains listed below, sequenced in a study of T-cell memory formation after mild COVID-19. TCRdb passed the 5' RACE reads through MiXCR, listing each CDR3 protein once. This table holds 350,000 to 500,000 distinct CDR3 sequences, 23% found once. The sample was PBMCs or a T cell subset sorted from them (not recorded which). The receptors were sampled from an adult woman who had mild COVID-19 (a few samples of this study predate the infection). Cell type and time point are not known.

In this sample, this clonotype turned up a few times. This chain links TRBV2 with TRBJ2-1; 14 nucleotides agree with TRBD2. After removal of 5 bases from V and 8 bases from J, the junction contained 5 bases not matched to a gene. The CDR3 loop spans 15 amino acids. Germline-derived CDR1 and CDR2 are SNHLY and FYNNEI. The CDR3 is CASSHRLAGGDEQFF. The DNA of the CDR3 is TGTGCCAGCAGTCATAGACTAGCGGGAGGGGATGAGCAGTTCTTC. Together with reference TRBV2 and TRBJ2-1, the CDR3 gives the full variable domain: EPEVTQTPSHQVTQMGQEVILRCVPISNHLYFYWYRQILGQKVEFLVSFYNNEISEKSEIFDDQFSVERPDGSNFTLKIRSTKLEDSAMYFCASSHRLAGGDEQFFGPGTRLTVL.

V gene TRBV29-1 combines with J gene TRBJ2-1; D possibly matches TRBD1 or TRBD2 (7 bases each). This CDR3 has 13 residues. V lost 7 bases and J lost 5, with 15 bases in between. CDR1 and CDR2 (germline): SQVTM, ANQGSEA. The CDR3 is CSAFQGGDNEQFF. CDR3 DNA sequence: TGCAGCGCCTTTCAGGGGGGGGACAATGAGCAGTTCTTC.

The rearrangement uses TRBV10-3 and TRBJ2-3; D might be TRBD1 (6 bases). The V and J ends lost 2 bases and 1 base respectively, with 13 bases between them. Looked up from germline, CDR1 is ENHRY and CDR2 is SYGVKD. This CDR3 has 16 amino acids. DNA for the CDR3: TGTGCCATCAGTGAGCCGGGACAAGGACGCACAGATACGCAGTATTTT. Translated, it gives CAISEPGQGRTDTQYF.

The chain is built from TRBV27 and TRBJ2-2; the match to TRBD2 covers 8 bases. CDR1 is MNHEY, CDR2 SMNVEV, per germline (reference sequence). The V and J ends lost 0 bases and 1 base, in that order; junction bases with no gene match: 1. This CDR3 contains 16 residues. The CDR3 DNA reads TGTGCCAGCAGTTTATCCGGGGGGGTGAACACCGGGGAGCTGTTTTTT. This codes for CASSLSGGVNTGELFF.

This clonotype showed up just a few times. The V call is TRBV29-1, the J call TRBJ1-1; a weak D match, TRBD1 (6 bases). This CDR3 comprises 13 residues. Germline-derived CDR1 and CDR2 are SQVTM and ANQGSEA. Trimming left V 7 bases short and J 5 bases short, with 17 bases between. In DNA form, the CDR3 reads TGCAGCGCTCAACTAGGGGGAGGGACTGAAGCTTTCTTT. Its protein product is CSAQLGGGTEAFF.

The chain joins TRBV25-1 to TRBJ2-4; D unresolved. Germline values: CDR1 MGHDK, CDR2 SYGVNS. Deletions cut 1 base from V and 2 bases from J, with 9 bases between. The CDR3 loop spans 15 amino acids. The CDR3 spells CASSESGTPKNIQYF. CDR3 in DNA: TGTGCCAGCAGTGAATCAGGAACACCCAAAAACATTCAGTACTTC.

This clonotype came up a few times. This chain joins TRBV5-4 and TRBJ2-5, with D hard to call. Germline lookup yields CDR1 SGHNT and CDR2 YYREEE (reference sequence). The CDR3 contains 16 residues. The V gene lost 0 bases and the J gene lost 1 base, with 13 bases spanning the gap. The CDR3 here is CASSLGNGVAQETQYF. DNA for the CDR3: TGTGCCAGCAGCTTGGGGAATGGGGTGGCCCAAGAGACCCAGTACTTC.

The V and J genes are TRBV5-1 and TRBJ2-5, with D perhaps TRBD1 (6 bases). Germline CDR1 is SGHRS and CDR2 is YFSETQ. The V end lost 4 bases, the J end lost 3 bases, and 19 bases lay between the germline ends. This CDR3 has 16 residues. The CDR3 loop reads CASSGGWGHEKETQYF. CDR3 sequence (DNA): TGCGCCAGCAGCGGGGGTTGGGGACACGAAAAAGAGACCCAGTACTTC.

The J gene is TRBJ2-3, the V gene TRBV30; 12 nucleotides line up with TRBD2. Per the germline V gene, CDR1 is GTSNPN and CDR2 is SVGIG (reference sequence). V dropped 3 bases and J dropped 3; count of bases not matched to a gene: 1. The CDR3 covers 14 residues. Written as DNA, the CDR3 is TGTGCCTGGAGCGGACTAGCGGGGACAGATACGCAGTATTTT. It yields the protein CAWSGLAGTDTQYF.

The rearrangement uses TRBV7-8 and TRBJ1-1, with D possibly matching TRBD1 (5 bases). This CDR3 has 20 residues. Germline CDR1 reads SGHVS; CDR2 reads FQNEAQ. V was clipped by 0 bases and J by 3 bases, with 26 bases between them. CDR3 bases: TGTGCCAGCAGCTTAGCGGTATGGGACGCGGAAGTTAAGGGGCACACTGAAGCTTTCTTT. It yields the protein CASSLAVWDAEVKGHTEAFF.

This clonotype has only a few counts. The rearrangement links TRBV5-1 to TRBJ2-1; TRBD2 matches at 13 bases. Trimming at V came to 1 base and at J to 8 bases, leaving 3 bases not matched to a gene. Germline V gene data show CDR1 as SGHRS and CDR2 as YFSETQ. The CDR3 spans 15 residues. The CDR3 nucleotides are TGCGCCAGCAGCTTGACTAGCGGGGGGGTCCATGAGCAGTTCTTC. Its protein product is CASSLTSGGVHEQFF.

The CDR3 region has the DNA TGTGCCAGCAGGTCTAACCTCCAGGTGGCGTCGGGTGGCTACACCTTC. Protein product: CASRSNLQVASGGYTF. The chain links TRBV27 to TRBJ1-2; D is undetermined. CDR1 MNHEY and CDR2 SMNVEV come from the germline V gene (reference sequence). This CDR3 has 16 amino acids. V was shortened by 6 bases and J by 7 bases, with 24 bases between the two germline ends.

This chain joins TRBV4-3 and TRBJ2-1; no reliable D call. Germline-derived CDR1 and CDR2 are LGHNA and YSLEER. The CDR3 is 15 residues long. Trimming cost V 0 bases and J 6 bases, with 12 bases left between them. Written as DNA, the CDR3 is TGCGCCAGCAGCCAAGATAAAGGCGACGGCAATGAGCAGTTCTTC. This encodes CASSQDKGDGNEQFF.

This chain joins TRBV5-4 and TRBJ1-1, with D unresolved. CDR1 and CDR2 from the germline V gene are SGHNT and YYREEE (reference sequence). The length of the CDR3 is 15 residues. The V and J ends lost 4 bases and 0 bases respectively, with 13 bases between them. In nucleotides, the CDR3 is TGTGCCAGCAGCCTAAAGGACGGAATGAACACTGAAGCTTTCTTT. Residues: CASSLKDGMNTEAFF.

The rearrangement joins TRBV29-1 to TRBJ2-2; D is ambiguous. This CDR3 spans 12 amino acids. Germline V gene data show CDR1 as SQVTM and CDR2 as ANQGSEA. Trimming stripped 5 bases from V and 5 bases from J, with 9 bases between. The CDR3 DNA follows: TGCAGCGTTCCACTTTGGACCGGGGAGCTGTTTTTT. Its translation is CSVPLWTGELFF.

The V and J genes are TRBV29-1 and TRBJ1-1; D not resolved. In germline, CDR1 is SQVTM, CDR2 ANQGSEA. This CDR3 region has 12 residues. V was pared by 7 bases and J by 2 bases, with 11 bases between. The CDR3 sequence is CSALRINTEAFF. The CDR3 coding sequence is TGCAGCGCCCTGCGGATAAACACTGAAGCTTTCTTT.

CDR3 protein: CASSPIAGGLGGELFF. The CDR3 nucleotides read TGTGCCAGCAGCCCAATAGCGGGAGGGCTCGGCGGGGAGCTGTTTTTT. This chain uses TRBV7-2 with TRBJ2-2, with 11 bases aligning to TRBD2. From germline, CDR1 is SGHTA and CDR2 FQGNSA. The CDR3 spans 16 residues. J was trimmed by 7 bases and V by 5 bases; bases with no gene match: 9. Full variable domain (missing parts from reference TRBV7-2 and TRBJ2-2): GAGVSQSPSNKVTEKGKDVELRCDPISGHTALYWYRQSLGQGLEFLIYFQGNSAPDKSGLPSDRFSAERTGGSVSTLTIQRTQQEDSAVYLCASSPIAGGLGGELFFGEGSRLTVL.

There are a few counts of this clonotype. V usage is TRBV29-1 and J usage is TRBJ2-5; D remains unclear. Germline V CDR1 and CDR2: SQVTM, ANQGSEA. The CDR3 is 10 residues long. Between the trimmed V and J ends, which lost 5 bases and 2 bases, there was a span of 3 bases. CDR3 sequence: CSVRQETQYF. The CDR3 DNA is TGCAGCGTTAGACAAGAGACCCAGTACTTC.

V gene TRBV24-1 combines with J gene TRBJ2-5; D might be TRBD1 (6 bases). From germline, CDR1 is KGHDR and CDR2 SFDVKD. This CDR3 is 16 amino acids long. V was clipped by 4 bases and J by 5 bases, with 19 bases between them. This CDR3 reads CATSDPTGYREETQYF. The CDR3 coding sequence is TGTGCCACCAGTGACCCCACGGGGTACAGGGAGGAGACCCAGTACTTC.

This rearrangement joins TRBV4-1 to TRBJ1-1; D gene uncertain. Germline V gives CDR1 MGHRA, CDR2 YSYEKL. This CDR3 has 14 residues. V lost 0 bases to trimming and J lost 2 bases, with 7 bases between them. The CDR3 DNA follows: TGCGCCAGCAGCCAAGATTCAGTTAACACTGAAGCTTTCTTT. It specifies CASSQDSVNTEAFF.